A single sample gave rise to the 30 T cell receptor beta chains below, sequenced in a study of persistence of HIV-infected CD4 T cells. An overlapping HIV-1 Gag peptide pool stimulated these cells at roughly 1 ug/peptide/mL. Memory cells lacking CD40L and CD69 with high CD45RO were sorted. These receptors are not linked to any known antigen. The libraries were made with immunoSEQ version 4 in survey mode. Some clones are missing from TCRdb's copy, which holds only in-frame ones; the method was immunoSEQ multiplex PCR. The sample has over 30,000 clones, roughly 80% seen once; the top ten hold 0.97%. The sample here was cultured CD4+ T cells from PBMCs, taken from a patient who received antiretroviral therapy. These receptors came from an adult with HIV. The donor label of this sample is uncertain.

This clone was recorded only once. This chain links TRBV3-1 (or the pseudogene TRBV3-2) with TRBJ2-5; D gene uncertain. CDR1 is LGHDT, CDR2 YNNKEL, per germline (reference sequence). This CDR3 has 11 amino acids. Trimming took off 4 bases at V and 5 bases at J, with 5 bases between the two ends. Here the CDR3 DNA reads TGTGCCAGCAGCCTAAGGGAGACCCAGTACTTC. Translating it yields CASSLRETQYF.

The chain links TRBV4-1 to TRBJ1-1, with 8 bases identical to TRBD1. Per germline, CDR1 MGHRA and CDR2 YSYEKL. CDR3 length equals 14 residues. With 6 bases clipped from V and 1 base from J, the junction kept 4 bases outside the gene matches. CDR3 sequence: CASSPDRANTEAFF. Here the CDR3 DNA reads TGCGCCAGCAGTCCGGACAGGGCGAACACTGAAGCTTTCTTT.

J is TRBJ2-1 and V is TRBV18; 11 nucleotides match TRBD2. V was pared by 3 bases and J by 6 bases, with 4 bases of the junction left unmatched. Germline assignment: CDR1 KGHSH and CDR2 LQKENI. This CDR3 spans 15 amino acids. This CDR3 reads CASSPSGGAGNEQFF. Written as DNA, the CDR3 is TGTGCCAGCTCACCTAGCGGGGGGGCTGGCAATGAGCAGTTCTTC.

V gene TRBV19 combines with J gene TRBJ1-1; maybe TRBD1 (5 bases). This CDR3 region has 17 residues. Trimming removed 7 bases from V and 1 base from J, with 22 bases in between. Germline V gene data show CDR1 as LNHDA and CDR2 as SQIVND (reference sequence). The CDR3 reads CASIRPPRGGANTEAFF. DNA of the CDR3: TGTGCCAGTATACGGCCCCCCCGTGGCGGGGCGAACACTGAAGCTTTCTTT.

Worth noting for this clone: Other DNA sequences of this sample code for an identical CDR3. The rearrangement joins TRBV5-1 to TRBJ2-3; possible D gene TRBD2, 6 bases. The CDR3 covers 15 residues. Trimming removed 0 bases from V and 0 bases from J, with 8 bases in between. Germline lookup yields CDR1 SGHRS and CDR2 YFSETQ. CDR3 amino acids: CASSLDGTSTDTQYF. CDR3 nucleotides: TGCGCCAGCAGCTTGGACGGGACTAGCACAGATACGCAGTATTTT.

J is TRBJ1-6 and V is TRBV30, with a possible D match to TRBD1 (5 bases). The CDR3 is 13 amino acids. Germline CDR1 reads GTSNPN; CDR2 reads SVGIG (reference sequence). Trimming took 0 bases from V and 10 from J, leaving 10 bases between them. The CDR3 loop is CAWSVDRRSPLHF. The CDR3 DNA is TGTGCCTGGAGTGTAGACAGAAGATCACCCCTCCACTTT.

The V call is TRBV13, the J call TRBJ2-3; D is unresolved. There are 14 residues in the CDR3. The germline gives CDR1 PRHDT, CDR2 FYEKMQ (reference sequence). Deletions cut 0 bases from V and 8 bases from J, with 12 bases between. The CDR3 DNA is TGTGCCAGCAGCTTAGGCCGGGCTGGCGGTACGCAGTATTTT. Its translation: CASSLGRAGGTQYF.

This sequence joins TRBV6-1 and TRBJ2-7; 7 bases match TRBD1. The V and J ends lost 5 bases and 3 bases, in that order; junction bases with no gene match: 4. From germline, CDR1 is MNHNS and CDR2 SASEGT. The length of the CDR3 is 13 residues. This chain's CDR3 is CASSRDRDYEQYF. CDR3 DNA: TGTGCCAGCAGTCGGGACAGAGACTACGAGCAGTACTTC.

In the case of this clone: At one boundary the junction diverges from the germline segment, which might be a read error. This chain links TRBV9 with TRBJ2-5; 9 bases are shared with TRBD1. CDR1 SGDLS and CDR2 YYNGEE come from the germline V gene. The CDR3 covers 15 residues. The CDR3 bases are TGTGCCAGCAGCGATGGGACAGGGTCCCGGGAGACCCGGTACTTC. Residues: CASSDGTGSRETRYF.

The V call is TRBV2, the J call TRBJ2-2; D might be TRBD1 (5 bases). CDR1 and CDR2 from the germline V gene are SNHLY and FYNNEI. V lost 7 bases, J lost 6 bases, and 15 bases lay in between. This CDR3 comprises 14 residues. Here the CDR3 reads CASTPQGFAGELFF. The CDR3 nucleotides are TGTGCCAGCACTCCTCAGGGTTTTGCCGGGGAGCTGTTTTTT.

V and J are TRBV10-3 and TRBJ1-5; maybe TRBD1 (6 bases). The CDR3 is 16 residues long. V was trimmed by 6 bases and J by 0 bases, leaving 15 bases between them. Germline V lookup: CDR1 ENHRY, CDR2 SYGVKD. CDR3 DNA: TGTGCCATCAGCAGAGGGGGGGAGGATAGCAATCAGCCCCAGCATTTT. Residues: CAISRGGEDSNQPQHF.

The V gene is TRBV5-4, the J gene TRBJ2-5, with TRBD2 matching 7 bases. Germline CDR1 is SGHNT and CDR2 is YYREEE (reference sequence). The CDR3 loop spans 15 amino acids. V dropped 1 base and J dropped 5; count of bases not matched to a gene: 8. This CDR3 reads CASSLRGLAEETQYF. DNA for the CDR3: TGTGCCAGCAGCTTGAGGGGCCTAGCGGAGGAGACCCAGTACTTC.

A word on this clone: A junction end diverges from the germline sequence, so it may reflect a read error. This rearrangement joins TRBV30 to TRBJ1-1; 7 bases are a match to TRBD1. The CDR3 covers 14 residues. Germline V gene sequence: CDR1 GTSNPN, CDR2 SVGIG (reference sequence). The CDR3 here is CAWSVTGVKTEAFF. CDR3 coding DNA: TGTGCCTGGAGTGTAACAGGGGTGAAGACTGAAGCTTTCTTT.

The chain combines TRBV5-6 with TRBJ2-1, with D perhaps TRBD2 (6 bases). The CDR3 loop spans 15 amino acids. Trimming took 1 base from V and 8 from J, leaving 16 bases between them. The germline gives CDR1 SGHDT, CDR2 YYEEEE. This CDR3 reads CASSLTGVRGDEQFF. The CDR3 DNA follows: TGTGCCAGCAGCTTGACGGGGGTGCGGGGTGATGAGCAGTTCTTC.

This clone occurred once. This rearrangement joins TRBV27 to TRBJ2-7, with 7 bases lining up with TRBD2. CDR1 is MNHEY and CDR2 is SMNVEV in the germline V gene (reference sequence). J lost 1 base, V lost 9 bases, and 9 bases had no gene match. The CDR3 has 14 amino acids. CDR3 loop: CASTKVAGSYEQYF. The CDR3 DNA is TGTGCCAGTACTAAGGTAGCGGGTTCCTACGAGCAGTACTTC.

The chain recombines TRBV5-1 with TRBJ2-5, with 9 bases fitting TRBD1. The CDR3 has 17 residues. V lost 4 bases and J lost 5; bases outside the gene matches: 15. From germline, CDR1 is SGHRS and CDR2 YFSETQ. For the CDR3, the DNA is TGCGCCAGCAGCGGTGGGGACAGGGCACTAGCTCGGGAGACCCAGTACTTC. Its translation: CASSGGDRALARETQYF.

J is TRBJ2-2 and V is TRBV5-1; a weak D match, TRBD1 (6 bases). The CDR3 sequence is 15 residues long. The V and J ends lost 4 bases and 1 base respectively, with 11 bases between them. Germline assignment: CDR1 SGHRS and CDR2 YFSETQ. The CDR3 spells CASSMGHQNTGELFF. The CDR3, as DNA: TGCGCCAGCAGCATGGGACACCAGAACACCGGGGAGCTGTTTTTT.

V gene TRBV6-1 combines with J gene TRBJ2-5; 7 bases are a match to TRBD1. Germline CDR1 MNHNS, CDR2 SASEGT. V lost 3 bases and J lost 2; bases outside the gene matches: 3. This CDR3 comprises 14 residues. This CDR3 is CASSENRGQETQYF. The CDR3, as DNA: TGTGCCAGCAGTGAGAACAGGGGACAAGAGACCCAGTACTTC.

This rearrangement joins TRBV12-2 to TRBJ1-6; the D call TRBD1 from the table was never checked on the DNA. TRBV12-2 is a pseudogene segment. The CDR3 covers 17 residues. The CDR3 sequence is CASRLVLDSIYNSPLHF. The CDR3 coding sequence is TGTGCAAGTCGCTTAGTCCTTGACAGCATCTATAATTCACCCCTCCACTTT.

The chain joins TRBV13 to TRBJ2-7, with 10 nucleotides matching TRBD1. Germline CDR1 PRHDT, CDR2 FYEKMQ (reference sequence). The ends lost 6 bases at V and 5 bases at J; junction bases unmatched: 10. The CDR3 has 15 residues. CDR3 in DNA: TGTGCCAGCAGAGAGGCCGGGACAGGGGTCCACGAGCAGTACTTC. This gives the protein CASREAGTGVHEQYF.

The gene calls are TRBV5-1 and TRBJ1-2, with D perhaps matching TRBD1 (6 bases). CDR1 is SGHRS, CDR2 YFSETQ, per germline. The germline V and J ends were trimmed by 0 bases and 2 bases, with 11 bases remaining between them. The CDR3 is 15 residues long. CDR3 DNA sequence: TGCGCCAGCAGCTTGGGAGGGGGGCTCAACTATGGCTACACCTTC. Encoded protein: CASSLGGGLNYGYTF.

The chain links TRBV2 to TRBJ1-2; maybe TRBD1 (5 bases). CDR1 is SNHLY and CDR2 is FYNNEI in the germline V gene. The V end lost 2 bases, the J end lost 4 bases, and 11 bases lay between the germline ends. The CDR3 is 14 residues long. For the CDR3, the DNA is TGTGCCAGCAGTGAAATGCGGGGGGGCTATGGCTACACCTTC. As protein: CASSEMRGGYGYTF.

This clone was observed a single time. The chain couples TRBV5-6 to TRBJ1-6; D is perhaps TRBD1 (6 bases). This CDR3 has 15 amino acids. Looked up from germline, CDR1 is SGHDT and CDR2 is YYEEEE. V lost 2 bases and J lost 9, with 15 bases in between. The chain's CDR3 is CASSFYREISSPLHF. CDR3 coding DNA: TGTGCCAGCAGCTTCTACAGGGAAATAAGTTCACCCCTCCACTTT. Variable domain in full (rest from reference TRBV5-6 and TRBJ1-6): DAGVTQSPTHLIKTRGQQVTLRCSPKSGHDTVSWYQQALGQGPQFIFQYYEEEERQRGNFPDRFSGHQFPNYSSELNVNALLLGDSALYLCASSFYREISSPLHFGNGTRLTVT.

This clone was picked up one time. The CDR3 coding sequence is TGTGCCAGCAGCCAACCCCACCACCTCTATGGCTACACCTTC. Translating it yields CASSQPHHLYGYTF. This chain links TRBV4-2 with TRBJ1-2; D ambiguous. There are 14 residues in the CDR3. Trimming pared 2 bases from V and 4 bases from J, leaving 11 bases between. Germline V CDR1 and CDR2: LGHNA, YNFKEQ.

This clone was detected once. V is TRBV12-3 or TRBV12-4 and J is TRBJ2-1; 7 bases map to TRBD1. Losses at the gene ends were 4 bases for V and 4 bases for J; bases not matched to a gene: 1. This CDR3 spans 13 amino acids. CDR3 protein: CASSSGQYNEQFF. The CDR3 coding sequence is TGTGCCAGCAGTTCGGGACAGTACAATGAGCAGTTCTTC.

J is TRBJ1-5 and V is TRBV3-1 (or the pseudogene TRBV3-2), with TRBD1 matching 7 bases. The CDR3 consists of 14 residues. In germline, CDR1 is LGHDT, CDR2 YNNKEL (reference sequence). V lost 4 bases, J lost 6 bases, and 6 bases stayed unmatched. The CDR3 bases are TGTGCCAGCAGCCTAGGACAGGCCGGTCAGCCCCAGCATTTT. It codes for CASSLGQAGQPQHF.

In this sample, this clone turned up a few times. Different DNA sequences within this sample yield the same CDR3. V is TRBV3-1 (or the pseudogene TRBV3-2) and J is TRBJ2-7, with D hard to call. CDR1 is LGHDT, CDR2 YNNKEL, per germline (reference sequence). The CDR3 contains 12 residues. V was clipped by 3 bases and J by 6 bases, with 9 bases between them. CDR3 sequence reads: CASSHAESEQYF. CDR3 bases: TGTGCCAGCAGCCACGCAGAGTCCGAGCAGTACTTC.

The CDR3 reads CSAEDYGYTF. DNA for the CDR3: TGCAGTGCTGAAGACTATGGCTACACCTTC. The chain couples TRBV20-1 to TRBJ1-2; no definite D call. The CDR3 loop spans 10 amino acids. Germline V lookup: CDR1 DFQATT, CDR2 SNEGSKA (reference sequence). The V end lost 5 bases, the J end lost 3 bases, and 4 bases lay between the germline ends.

This clone is a singleton in its sample. The chain couples TRBV6-1 to TRBJ2-7; 7 nucleotides line up with TRBD1. The CDR3 consists of 15 residues. V dropped 7 bases and J dropped 3; count of bases not matched to a gene: 12. CDR1 and CDR2 from the germline V gene are MNHNS and SASEGT. CDR3 loop: CASTKGGLANYEQYV. The CDR3 DNA follows: TGTGCCAGCACCAAAGGGGGCTTAGCAAACTACGAGCAGTACGTC.

The rearrangement uses TRBV5-1 and TRBJ2-1; D might be TRBD1 (7 bases). The CDR3 is 17 amino acids. V was trimmed by 0 bases and J by 4 bases, leaving 17 bases between them. Germline assignment: CDR1 SGHRS and CDR2 YFSETQ. The CDR3 bases are TGCGCCAGCAGCTTGGAGAGGGGGCGGGATTTATACAATGAGCAGTTCTTC. It encodes CASSLERGRDLYNEQFF. The whole variable domain, filled in from reference TRBV5-1 and TRBJ2-1, reads KAGVTQTPRYLIKTRGQQVTLSCSPISGHRSVSWYQQTPGQGLQFLFEYFSETQRNKGNFPGRFSGRQFSNSRSEMNVSTLELGDSALYLCASSLERGRDLYNEQFFGPGTRLTVL.